These 25 T cell receptor beta chains were sequenced from one sample in a study of cytomegalovirus exposure and HLA in healthy donors. The PCR had 60 Vbeta and 13 Jbeta primers. Some clones are missing from TCRdb's copy, which holds only in-frame ones; the method was immunoSEQ multiplex PCR. The sample carries roughly 140,000 clones, roughly 78% recorded once. The material sequenced was PBMCs. These receptors were taken from a middle-aged man in good health and CMV-seropositive.

DNA for the CDR3: TGTGCCAGCAGTGAAACAGGGCCCGAGAGAAGTGAGCAGTTCTTC. Translated, it gives CASSETGPERSEQFF. The V gene is TRBV2, the J gene TRBJ2-1; D might be TRBD1 (6 bases). V lost 2 bases and J lost 9, with 17 bases in between. Looked up from germline, CDR1 is SNHLY and CDR2 is FYNNEI. CDR3 length: 15 amino acids.

This chain connects TRBV19 to TRBJ2-1, with 7 bases matching TRBD2. V lost 5 bases, J lost 6 bases, and 4 bases stayed unmatched. Germline lookup yields CDR1 LNHDA and CDR2 SQIVND (reference sequence). The CDR3 sequence is 13 residues long. CDR3 in amino acids: CASSSGLGNEQFF. The DNA for the CDR3 is TGTGCCAGTAGTTCCGGACTAGGCAATGAGCAGTTCTTC.

This clone occurred once. J is TRBJ1-4 and V is TRBV5-5; D is undetermined. Germline-derived CDR1 and CDR2 are SGHKS and YYEKEE (reference sequence). Trimming took off 4 bases at V and 0 bases at J, with 10 bases between the two ends. CDR3 length equals 15 residues. CDR3 coding DNA: TGTGCCAGCAGCCCAATAGCTTCAACTAATGAAAAACTGTTTTTT. Translating gives CASSPIASTNEKLFF.

This clone has only a few counts. The chain is built from TRBV9 and TRBJ2-1, with 10 bases that match TRBD2. The trim removed 2 bases at V and 0 bases at J, leaving 20 bases unmatched. Germline V CDR1 and CDR2: SGDLS, YYNGEE. This CDR3 is 22 amino acids long. CDR3: CASSVQAGGPGSTFVSYNEQFF. CDR3 sequence (DNA): TGTGCCAGCAGCGTCCAAGCGGGAGGGCCGGGTTCAACCTTCGTCTCCTACAATGAGCAGTTCTTC.

The chain combines TRBV19 with TRBJ1-1; D gene uncertain. This CDR3 is 13 amino acids long. The germline V gene encodes CDR1 LNHDA and CDR2 SQIVND (reference sequence). V lost 4 bases, J lost 3 bases, and 9 bases lay in between. The CDR3 region is CASSSTRDTEAFF. Written as DNA, the CDR3 is TGTGCCAGTAGTAGCACGAGGGACACTGAAGCTTTCTTT. The variable domain in full, with the rest retrieved from reference TRBV19 and TRBJ1-1, is DGGITQSPKYLFRKEGQNVTLSCEQNLNHDAMYWYRQDPGQGLRLIYYSQIVNDFQKGDIAEGYSVSREKKESFPLTVTSAQKNPTAFYLCASSSTRDTEAFFGQGTRLTVV.

This clone was found a few times. This sequence joins TRBV11-2 and TRBJ1-2; a weak D match, TRBD1 (6 bases). Germline assignment: CDR1 SGHAT and CDR2 FQNNGV. Trimming cost V 1 base and J 3 bases, with 18 bases left between them. The CDR3 totals 17 residues. As DNA, the CDR3 is TGTGCCAGCAGCTTAGTCCCTGGGAAAAGGGGGTACTATGGCTACACCTTC. The encoded protein is CASSLVPGKRGYYGYTF.

The CDR3 is CASSVTGGSNYGYTF. CDR3 nucleotide sequence: TGCGCCAGCAGCGTTACAGGGGGAAGTAACTATGGCTACACCTTC. The gene calls are TRBV5-1 and TRBJ1-2, with 8 bases matching TRBD1. Germline CDR1 reads SGHRS; CDR2 reads YFSETQ. J gave up 1 base and V 4 bases, and 6 bases lay outside the gene matches. CDR3 length equals 15 residues.

Comments on this clone: Other nucleotide sequences from this sample produce the same CDR3. The chain carries TRBV28 and TRBJ2-3, with D possibly being TRBD2 (6 bases). Trimming pared 2 bases from V and 1 base from J, leaving 7 bases between. CDR3 length: 14 residues. CDR1 is MDHEN, CDR2 SYDVKM, per germline. CDR3 sequence (DNA): TGTGCCAGCAGTTTAGGCGGGGGCACAGATACGCAGTATTTT. The encoded protein is CASSLGGGTDTQYF.

The chain carries TRBV5-1 and TRBJ2-7; perhaps TRBD2 as D (5 bases). Germline-derived CDR1 and CDR2 are SGHRS and YFSETQ. V lost 0 bases and J 5 bases, leaving 15 bases between the germline ends. The CDR3 runs to 15 residues. The CDR3 loop is CASSLARGPSDEQYF. The CDR3 DNA is TGCGCCAGCAGCTTGGCCCGAGGGCCCTCAGACGAGCAGTACTTC.

The chain combines TRBV2 with TRBJ2-5, with 10 bases matching TRBD1. This CDR3 region has 14 residues. V was clipped by 5 bases and J by 5 bases; unmatched bases: 5. Germline V gene sequence: CDR1 SNHLY, CDR2 FYNNEI. CDR3 DNA sequence: TGTGCCAGCAGTTTTGACAGGGGGCGGGAGACCCAGTACTTC. It encodes CASSFDRGRETQYF. Using reference TRBV2 and TRBJ2-5 for the parts outside the CDR3, the full variable domain is EPEVTQTPSHQVTQMGQEVILRCVPISNHLYFYWYRQILGQKVEFLVSFYNNEISEKSEIFDDQFSVERPDGSNFTLKIRSTKLEDSAMYFCASSFDRGRETQYFGPGTRLLVL.

This chain joins TRBV7-9 and TRBJ1-3; a possible D gene is TRBD1 (5 bases). Germline CDR1 and CDR2: SEHNR and FQNEAQ (reference sequence). V was pared by 5 bases and J by 2 bases, with 13 bases between. CDR3 size: 15 residues. CDR3 in amino acids: CASSGKGSAGNTIYF. CDR3 DNA sequence: TGTGCCAGCAGCGGGAAGGGGTCGGCTGGAAACACCATATATTTT.

The V gene is TRBV5-1, the J gene TRBJ2-3; TRBD2 aligns across 9 bases. V gave up 1 base and J gave up 2 bases; unmatched junction bases: 5. The CDR3 is made up of 16 amino acids. CDR1 SGHRS and CDR2 YFSETQ come from the germline V gene. In DNA form, the CDR3 reads TGCGCCAGCAGCTTGACGGCTAGCGGGACCACAGATACGCAGTATTTT. It specifies CASSLTASGTTDTQYF.

This sequence joins TRBV19 and TRBJ1-2; D unclear. V was shortened by 6 bases and J by 11 bases, with 13 bases between the two germline ends. Germline values: CDR1 LNHDA, CDR2 SQIVND (reference sequence). The CDR3 totals 11 residues. For the CDR3, the DNA is TGTGCCAGTAGGGAGTCTATGAGATACACCTTC. This codes for CASRESMRYTF.

This clone was seen a handful of times. CDR3 region: CASSPGQGKYEAFF. The CDR3 coding sequence is TGTGCCAGCAGTCCGGGGCAGGGGAAATATGAAGCTTTCTTT. The V and J genes are TRBV6-6 and TRBJ1-1, with TRBD1 as a possible D gene (6 bases). CDR1 MNHNY and CDR2 SVGAGI come from the germline V gene (reference sequence). Trimming took 5 bases from V and 7 from J, leaving 17 bases between them. The CDR3 has 14 residues.

In DNA form, the CDR3 reads TGTGCCAGTACTCCCCCACAGGGCACTTCTCGGAACACCATATATTTT. This encodes CASTPPQGTSRNTIYF. J is TRBJ1-3 and V is TRBV19; D might be TRBD1 (6 bases). Germline V gives CDR1 LNHDA, CDR2 SQIVND (reference sequence). CDR3 size: 16 residues. V shed 7 bases and J shed 7 bases, with 23 bases lying between them.

The J gene is TRBJ2-2, the V gene TRBV6-5, with D hard to call. Germline V gene sequence: CDR1 MNHEY, CDR2 SVGAGI. Trimming took 5 bases from V and 5 from J, leaving 9 bases between them. The CDR3 length is 13 residues. DNA of the CDR3: TGTGCCAGCAGTCCCCCCATGACCGGGGAGCTGTTTTTT. This codes for CASSPPMTGELFF.

The chain has TRBV28 and TRBJ2-5, with D tentatively TRBD2 (5 bases). This CDR3 has 15 amino acids. Per the germline V gene, CDR1 is MDHEN and CDR2 is SYDVKM. Trimming stripped 2 bases from V and 2 bases from J, with 12 bases between. This chain's CDR3 is CASSLRGSGQETQYF. CDR3 DNA sequence: TGTGCCAGCAGTTTACGAGGGAGTGGGCAAGAGACCCAGTACTTC.

There are a few counts of this clone. V gene TRBV27 combines with J gene TRBJ1-5, with TRBD1 matching over 9 bases. In germline, CDR1 is MNHEY, CDR2 SMNVEV (reference sequence). The ends lost 8 bases at V and 7 bases at J; junction bases unmatched: 3. The CDR3 is 12 residues long. CDR3 sequence reads: CASGTGSQPQHF. Here the CDR3 DNA reads TGTGCCAGCGGGACAGGGAGCCAGCCCCAGCATTTT.

This sequence joins TRBV18 and TRBJ2-5, with D possibly being TRBD1 (6 bases). Between the trimmed V and J ends, which lost 4 bases and 3 bases, there was a span of 9 bases. The germline V gene encodes CDR1 KGHSH and CDR2 LQKENI. CDR3 length equals 13 residues. The chain's CDR3 is CASSQRQEETQYF. As DNA, the CDR3 is TGTGCCAGCTCACAAAGACAGGAAGAGACCCAGTACTTC.

The V call is TRBV7-9, the J call TRBJ2-3; D is unresolved. Germline V gene sequence: CDR1 SEHNR, CDR2 FQNEAQ (reference sequence). V was clipped by 7 bases and J by 1 base, with 15 bases between them. CDR3 length: 15 amino acids. The CDR3 sequence: CASTGLVTGTDTQYF. As DNA, the CDR3 is TGTGCCAGCACTGGGCTGGTAACTGGCACAGATACGCAGTATTTT.

About this clone itself: Germline and junction disagree at one end, which may indicate a read error. Within the sample, other DNA sequences also encode this same CDR3. This chain connects TRBV4-3 to TRBJ1-6, with D uncertain. The CDR3 contains 14 residues. Germline loops: CDR1 LGHNA, CDR2 YSLEER. CDR3 loop: CASSQDRLGSPLHF. The DNA of the CDR3 is TGCGCCAGCAGCCAAGATCGACTAGGTTCACCACTCCACTTT.

The chain carries TRBV5-1 and TRBJ2-3; no clear D. The CDR3 spans 16 residues. The germline gives CDR1 SGHRS, CDR2 YFSETQ. V was shortened by 2 bases and J by 3 bases, with 16 bases between the two germline ends. The DNA for the CDR3 is TGCGCCAGCAGCTTCTCTCCTAGTCACCAAACAGATACGCAGTATTTT. Its translation is CASSFSPSHQTDTQYF.

This chain uses TRBV9 with TRBJ1-2, with 8 nucleotides matching TRBD1. V lost 4 bases, J lost 2 bases, and 7 bases stayed unmatched. The CDR3 loop spans 15 amino acids. Germline CDR1 and CDR2: SGDLS and YYNGEE. In DNA form, the CDR3 reads TGTGCCAGCAGCCTCAGACAGGGGAGGAACTATGGCTACACCTTC. Its translation is CASSLRQGRNYGYTF.

The chain combines TRBV27 with TRBJ1-1; D is perhaps TRBD1 (5 bases). The CDR3 totals 14 residues. The V end lost 7 bases, the J end lost 4 bases, and 16 bases lay between the germline ends. Germline loops: CDR1 MNHEY, CDR2 SMNVEV (reference sequence). Here the CDR3 DNA reads TGTGCCAGCACCCCCCACGTGGGGGGCACTGAAGCTTTCTTT. Its translation is CASTPHVGGTEAFF.

V usage is TRBV6-5 and J usage is TRBJ2-7; TRBD1 aligns across 7 bases. V was pared by 6 bases and J by 3 bases, with 8 bases of the junction left unmatched. CDR1 MNHEY and CDR2 SVGAGI come from the germline V gene. The CDR3 totals 14 residues. CDR3 residues: CASSRQGQGYEQYF. CDR3 DNA: TGTGCCAGCAGCCGACAGGGCCAGGGCTACGAGCAGTACTTC.